A selection of T cell receptor beta chains follows, all from one sample in a study of a mutant IDH1 vaccine in newly diagnosed glioma. Antigens of these TCRs are unknown. TCRdb's table, derived via immunoSEQ multiplex PCR, lists solely in-frame clones and lacks some. Of some 57,000 clones in the sample, approximately 76% were seen once. The material sequenced was PBMCs, taken from a glioma patient whose treatment included an IDH1 peptide vaccine. These TCRs come from a woman in her thirties or forties with glioma. Some clones in this sample may be carry-over from other donors' samples. Both conserved end residues are part of each CDR3. The D gene is left open where the match is weak. Clone size appears in some rows only: once, few, many, or a class for an expanded clone.

clone_size	d_call	v_call	j_call	cdr3_nt	cdr3_aa
-	-	TRBV18	TRBJ2-7	TGTGCCAGCTCACCGTTACCACAGACCAATTCCTACGAGCAGTACTTC	CASSPLPQTNSYEQYF
-	-	TRBV7-8	TRBJ1-5	TGTGCCAGCAGCTTCGAAGGGCAGCCCCAGCATTTT	CASSFEGQPQHF
-	TRBD1	TRBV6-1	TRBJ1-6	TGTGCCAGCAGTGGTGGGACAGTTCTTAGCTCCTATAATTCACCCCTCCACTTT	CASSGGTVLSSYNSPLHF
-	TRBD1	TRBV7-2	TRBJ1-6	TGTGCCAGCAGCTTAAGGGACAGGGGTATTCGGTCCTATAATTCACCCCTCCACTTT	CASSLRDRGIRSYNSPLHF
-	-	TRBV5-6	TRBJ1-4	TGTGCCAGCAGCTTGGTCGGCGGCTTAGAAAAACTGTTTTTT	CASSLVGGLEKLFF
-	TRBD1	TRBV6-1	TRBJ1-2	TGTGCCAGCAGTGAGCAGTTGGGACAGGGCTCTTTCGGCTACACCTTC	CASSEQLGQGSFGYTF
few	-	TRBV23-1	TRBJ1-1	TGCGCCAGCAGTCACCTTCCTGGGGAGGGAGCTTTCTTT	CASSHLPGEGAFF
-	-	TRBV7-2	TRBJ2-2	TGTGCCAGCAGCCGACCCGATCAAGGGACGGCGAACACCGGGGAGCTGTTTTTT	CASSRPDQGTANTGELFF
-	-	TRBV9	TRBJ2-2	TGTGCCAGCAGCGCTACAGGGCTCGTCGGGGAGCTGTTTTTT	CASSATGLVGELFF
once	TRBD2	TRBV5-1	TRBJ2-2	TGCGCCAGCAGCTTGACGGGGGGTGGTACCGGGGAGCTGTTTTTT	CASSLTGGGTGELFF
once	TRBD1	TRBV7-2	TRBJ1-3	TGTGCCAGCAGCTTAGGAGGGACAGGGAGGAACACCATATATTTT	CASSLGGTGRNTIYF
few	TRBD1	TRBV10-3	TRBJ2-2	TGTGCCATCAGTCGGACAGGGGGGAGGAACACCGGGGAGCTGTTTTTT	CAISRTGGRNTGELFF
-	TRBD2	TRBV7-2	TRBJ2-1	TGTGCCAGCAGCGGTAGCGGGGGGCTGTACAATGAGCAGTTCTTC	CASSGSGGLYNEQFF
many	-	TRBV11-3	TRBJ1-1	TGTGCCAGCAGCACAAGGGGAGTCACTGAAGCTTTCTTT	CASSTRGVTEAFF
-	TRBD2	TRBV2	TRBJ2-5	TGTGCCAGCAGTTCCGGGGGGGGTTCGACCCAGTACTTC	CASSSGGGSTQYF
few	-	TRBV4-3	TRBJ2-7	TGCGCCAGCAGTCGCGACAGACTTCGCTACGAGCAGTACTTC	CASSRDRLRYEQYF
few	-	TRBV5-6	TRBJ1-1	TGTGCCAGCAGCCTTTTGACAGTAGGCGCTGAAGCTTTCTTT	CASSLLTVGAEAFF
-	-	TRBV10-3	TRBJ1-4	TGTGCCATCAGTGATCAGGGGAAAGGACTGTTTTTT	CAISDQGKGLFF
-	TRBD1	TRBV2	TRBJ2-7	TGTGCCAGCAGATGGGACAGCTACGAGCAGTACTTC	CASRWDSYEQYF
once	-	TRBV7-6	TRBJ1-4	TGTGCCAGCAGTTCCGGGACTGTTGTCAATGAAAAACTGTTTTTT	CASSSGTVVNEKLFF
-	-	TRBV9	TRBJ2-4	TGTGCCAGCAGAGCCCAGGGCGATGACATTCAGTACTTC	CASRAQGDDIQYF
once	-	TRBV10-3	TRBJ1-5	TGTGCCATCAGTGAACAGCCCAATCAGCCCCAGCATTTT	CAISEQPNQPQHF
few	TRBD1	TRBV10-1	TRBJ1-5	TGCGCCAGCAGTGAGCCAGACAGGGAAGGTAATCAGCCCCAGCATTTT	CASSEPDREGNQPQHF